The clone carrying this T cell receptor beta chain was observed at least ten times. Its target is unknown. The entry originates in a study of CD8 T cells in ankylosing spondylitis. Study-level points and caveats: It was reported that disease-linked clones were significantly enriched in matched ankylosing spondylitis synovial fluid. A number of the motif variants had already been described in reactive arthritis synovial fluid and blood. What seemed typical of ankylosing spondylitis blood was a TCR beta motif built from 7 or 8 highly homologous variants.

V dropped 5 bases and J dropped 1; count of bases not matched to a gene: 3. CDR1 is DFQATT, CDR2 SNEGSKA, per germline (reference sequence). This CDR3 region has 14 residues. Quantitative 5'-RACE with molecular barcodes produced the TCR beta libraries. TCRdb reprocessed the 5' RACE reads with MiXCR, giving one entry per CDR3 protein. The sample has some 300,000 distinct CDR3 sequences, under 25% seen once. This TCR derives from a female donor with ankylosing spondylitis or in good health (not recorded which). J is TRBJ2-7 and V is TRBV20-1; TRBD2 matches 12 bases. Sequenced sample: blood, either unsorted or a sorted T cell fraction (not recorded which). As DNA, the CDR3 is TGCAGTGCTTTGACTAGCGGGGGTTCCTACGAGCAGTACTTC. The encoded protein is CSALTSGGSYEQYF.